This T cell receptor beta chain emerged from a study of T cells in Graves' hyperthyroidism and ophthalmopathy. General study findings and limits: Most thyroid clonotypes expanded above 0.001 were also detected in blood.

A remark on this clonotype: Its target is not known.

Regions amplified from RNA transcripts were the TCR beta CDR3 regions. In the first-round RT-PCR of the TCR CDR3, the HTBI primer set was used. TCRdb passed the multiplex PCR reads through MiXCR, listing each CDR3 protein once. The sample yields about 360,000 distinct CDR3 sequences, 20% to 25% seen once. V trimming: 7 bases; J trimming: 5 bases; junction bases outside the gene matches: 4. Germline V lookup: CDR1 SGHDT, CDR2 YYEEEE. The CDR3 is made up of 13 amino acids. This clonotype was obtained from a man aged 50 to 59 with Graves' hyperthyroidism. The chain has TRBV5-6 and TRBJ1-2; 11 bases agree with TRBD1. Sequenced sample: blood. In DNA, the CDR3 is TGTGCCAGCTCGGACAGGGGGCTTTATGGCTACACCTTC. Protein sequence: CASSDRGLYGYTF.